Listed below are T cell receptor beta chains from one sample, sequenced in a study of spatial heterogeneity in lung cancer. One entry per CDR3 protein, called by TCRdb with MiXCR from the 5' RACE reads. The top ten clones hold 6.9% of a sample with roughly 100,000 distinct CDR3 sequences, roughly 9.5% of them seen once. The sample consisted of PBMCs, taken at surgery. Source of these receptors: a male donor with early-stage non-small cell lung cancer. CDR3s include the opening cysteine and the closing phenylalanine or tryptophan. Each record gives: clone size, V gene, D gene, J gene, CDR3 protein, CDR3 DNA. D genes are given only for firm matches. Some rows mark clone size as missing; the rest say once, few, many or name a class of expanded clone.

clone size: NA; V gene: TRBV6-5; D gene: TRBD1; J gene: TRBJ1-1; CDR3 protein: CASSVTGGRHAFF; CDR3 DNA: TGTGCCAGCAGCGTGACAGGGGGGAGGCATGCTTTCTTT
clone size: few; V gene: TRBV18; D gene: NA; J gene: TRBJ2-1; CDR3 protein: CASSPRGASSYNEQFF; CDR3 DNA: TGTGCCAGCTCACCAAGGGGGGCTAGCTCCTACAATGAGCAGTTCTTC
clone size: NA; V gene: TRBV14; D gene: NA; J gene: TRBJ2-7; CDR3 protein: CASRTYSYEQYF; CDR3 DNA: TGTGCCAGCAGGACATATTCCTACGAGCAGTACTTC
clone size: NA; V gene: TRBV6-2/TRBV6-3; D gene: NA; J gene: TRBJ1-4; CDR3 protein: CASSFSMVTELFF; CDR3 DNA: TGTGCCAGCAGTTTCTCGATGGTCACCGAGCTGTTTTTT
clone size: few; V gene: TRBV28; D gene: NA; J gene: TRBJ2-5; CDR3 protein: CASHHGQQETQYF; CDR3 DNA: TGTGCCAGCCACCACGGCCAGCAAGAGACCCAGTACTTC
clone size: many; V gene: TRBV5-4; D gene: TRBD2; J gene: TRBJ2-1; CDR3 protein: CASRSSRLADNEQFF; CDR3 DNA: TGTGCCAGCAGATCTTCTCGTCTAGCGGACAATGAGCAGTTCTTC
clone size: NA; V gene: TRBV19; D gene: TRBD2; J gene: TRBJ2-3; CDR3 protein: CASSIWASGATDTQYF; CDR3 DNA: TGTGCCAGTAGTATTTGGGCTAGCGGGGCCACAGATACGCAGTATTTT
clone size: many; V gene: TRBV5-1; D gene: TRBD2; J gene: TRBJ2-5; CDR3 protein: CASSYPSGGETQYF; CDR3 DNA: TGCGCCAGCAGCTATCCTAGCGGGGGAGAGACCCAGTACTTC
clone size: NA; V gene: TRBV12-3/TRBV12-4; D gene: TRBD2; J gene: TRBJ2-1; CDR3 protein: CASSSSEAGAIVEQFF; CDR3 DNA: TGTGCCAGCAGTTCCTCCGAGGCGGGAGCGATCGTTGAGCAGTTCTTC
clone size: few; V gene: TRBV7-9; D gene: NA; J gene: TRBJ2-4; CDR3 protein: CASSPVLAKNIQYF; CDR3 DNA: TGTGCCAGCAGCCCGGTTCTAGCCAAAAACATTCAGTACTTC
clone size: many; V gene: TRBV7-9; D gene: NA; J gene: TRBJ1-1; CDR3 protein: CASSARTVTEAFF; CDR3 DNA: TGTGCCAGCAGCGCACGGACGGTTACTGAAGCTTTCTTT
clone size: NA; V gene: TRBV7-9; D gene: NA; J gene: TRBJ2-7; CDR3 protein: CASSLTSQFYEQYF; CDR3 DNA: TGTGCCAGCAGCCTCACGTCGCAATTCTACGAGCAGTACTTC
clone size: NA; V gene: TRBV28; D gene: NA; J gene: TRBJ2-7; CDR3 protein: CASSSNPGEQYF; CDR3 DNA: TGTGCCAGCAGTTCAAACCCCGGCGAGCAGTACTTC
clone size: few; V gene: TRBV9; D gene: NA; J gene: TRBJ2-1; CDR3 protein: CASSVVGLQPSYNEQFF; CDR3 DNA: TGTGCCAGCAGCGTAGTTGGACTCCAACCATCCTACAATGAGCAGTTCTTC
clone size: NA; V gene: TRBV7-2; D gene: NA; J gene: TRBJ2-5; CDR3 protein: CASSLIPSQETQYF; CDR3 DNA: TGTGCCAGCAGCTTAATCCCCTCTCAAGAGACCCAGTACTTC
clone size: many; V gene: TRBV20-1; D gene: TRBD1; J gene: TRBJ1-5; CDR3 protein: CSARPGQGYNQPQHF; CDR3 DNA: TGCAGTGCCAGACCGGGACAGGGGTACAATCAGCCCCAGCATTTT
clone size: many; V gene: TRBV2; D gene: NA; J gene: TRBJ2-7; CDR3 protein: CASSERAETDYEQYF; CDR3 DNA: TGTGCCAGCAGTGAAAGGGCGGAAACCGACTACGAGCAGTACTTC
clone size: many; V gene: TRBV9; D gene: TRBD2; J gene: TRBJ2-5; CDR3 protein: CASSPGTSGADKETQYF; CDR3 DNA: TGTGCCAGCAGCCCCGGGACTAGCGGGGCGGATAAAGAGACCCAGTACTTC
clone size: few; V gene: TRBV20-1; D gene: NA; J gene: TRBJ2-1; CDR3 protein: CSARDPGLPPRNEQFF; CDR3 DNA: TGCAGTGCTAGAGACCCTGGACTCCCCCCGCGCAATGAGCAGTTCTTC